These 26 T cell receptor beta chains came from one sample sequenced in a study of beta chain features in type 1 diabetes. Broader study findings: Across all four CD4+ subsets, people with type 1 diabetes showed modestly shorter TCRB CDR3s.

cDNA synthesis used the whole RNA isolate, giving expressed TCRB sequences. The data were produced by immunoSEQ multiplex PCR, yet TCRdb's version contains in-frame clones alone and is incomplete. The repertoire holds 20,000 to 25,000 clones, about 58% seen once, with 0.3% to 0.4% in the top ten. No antigen has been identified for these receptors. The sequenced sample was stem cell memory CD4+ T cells from blood. The source of these receptors is a man between 18 and 35 years old with type 1 diabetes.

This chain uses TRBV5-1 with TRBJ2-7; 7 positions match TRBD1. CDR3 length: 14 amino acids. The V gene end was trimmed by 3 bases and the J gene end by 6 bases; junction bases not matched to a gene: 9. Germline lookup yields CDR1 SGHRS and CDR2 YFSETQ. The CDR3 reads CASSYDRADVEQYF. The CDR3 DNA follows: TGCGCCAGCAGCTACGACAGGGCAGATGTCGAGCAGTACTTC. Full variable domain (missing parts from reference TRBV5-1 and TRBJ2-7): KAGVTQTPRYLIKTRGQQVTLSCSPISGHRSVSWYQQTPGQGLQFLFEYFSETQRNKGNFPGRFSGRQFSNSRSEMNVSTLELGDSALYLCASSYDRADVEQYFGPGTRLTVT.

The chain is built from TRBV7-2 and TRBJ2-7; no reliable D call. Germline assignment: CDR1 SGHTA and CDR2 FQGNSA. Trimming stripped 6 bases from V and 5 bases from J, with 8 bases between. The CDR3 loop spans 11 amino acids. The CDR3 region is CASSSLDEQYF. The CDR3 DNA sequence: TGTGCCAGCAGTTCCCTAGACGAGCAGTACTTC.

This clone was counted between two and nine times. The chain carries TRBV28 and TRBJ1-5, with TRBD1 as a possible D gene (6 bases). Looked up from germline, CDR1 is MDHEN and CDR2 is SYDVKM. V dropped 3 bases and J dropped 10 bases, with 22 bases sitting between them. This CDR3 comprises 16 residues. The DNA for the CDR3 is TGTGCCAGCAGTTTTTCAAGTTCAGGGGCCCTGTATCCCCAGCATTTT. It translates to CASSFSSSGALYPQHF.

The gene calls are TRBV11-2 and TRBJ2-7; weak D call: TRBD1 (5 bases). CDR3 length: 14 amino acids. Trimming removed 2 bases at V and 6 bases at J, with 14 bases between. CDR1 and CDR2 from the germline V gene are SGHAT and FQNNGV. The CDR3 here is CASSLLGQGIEQYF. In DNA, the CDR3 is TGTGCCAGCAGCTTATTAGGTCAGGGCATCGAGCAGTACTTC.

V and J are TRBV18 and TRBJ2-3; D might be TRBD1 (6 bases). The length of the CDR3 is 14 residues. Germline CDR1 reads KGHSH; CDR2 reads LQKENI. V lost 2 bases to trimming and J lost 2 bases, with 8 bases between them. The CDR3 reads CASSPGTSTDTQYF. The CDR3 DNA follows: TGTGCCAGCTCACCAGGGACATCCACAGATACGCAGTATTTT.

The rearrangement joins TRBV25-1 to TRBJ2-7; 7 nucleotides match TRBD1. Trimming removed 6 bases from V and 4 bases from J; junction bases left unmatched: 18. The CDR3 runs to 17 residues. Germline CDR1 is MGHDK and CDR2 is SYGVNS. The CDR3 DNA reads TGTGCCAGCAGGGCCCCCTCCGGGGCAGGGGGTTCGTACGAGCAGTACTTC. Protein: CASRAPSGAGGSYEQYF.

This clone has more than one count but fewer than ten. The genes are TRBV2 and TRBJ1-5, with D possibly matching TRBD1 (6 bases). The CDR3 extends over 16 amino acids. The V end was cut by 2 bases, the J end by 0 bases, with 11 bases between. CDR1 SNHLY and CDR2 FYNNEI come from the germline V gene. CDR3 in amino acids: CASSEFRGGSNQPQHF. In nucleotides, the CDR3 is TGTGCCAGCAGTGAATTTCGAGGGGGTAGCAATCAGCCCCAGCATTTT.

Only a few counts were recorded for this clone. The J gene is TRBJ2-3, the V gene TRBV18, with 10 bases lining up with TRBD2. Germline V lookup: CDR1 KGHSH, CDR2 LQKENI. The CDR3 loop spans 15 amino acids. J gave up 5 bases and V 3 bases, and 5 bases lay outside the gene matches. The CDR3 reads CASSPGTSDGDTQYF. CDR3 nucleotide sequence: TGTGCCAGCTCACCCGGGACTAGCGATGGAGATACGCAGTATTTT.

This chain joins TRBV5-1 and TRBJ1-1, with 7 bases that match TRBD1. V lost 3 bases to trimming and J lost 4 bases; unmatched junction nucleotides: 15. This CDR3 has 17 residues. CDR1 is SGHRS, CDR2 YFSETQ, per germline. This CDR3 is CASSYRPTGTLGTEAFF. The CDR3 DNA is TGCGCCAGCAGCTACCGCCCGACAGGGACGTTGGGCACTGAAGCTTTCTTT.

The chain links TRBV15 to TRBJ1-5; 10 bases agree with TRBD1. The CDR3 loop spans 15 amino acids. V shed 3 bases, J shed 3 bases, and the junction held 2 bases outside the gene matches. CDR1 is LNHNV and CDR2 is YYDKDF in the germline V gene (reference sequence). This chain's CDR3 is CATSRGTGVNQPQHF. CDR3 in DNA: TGTGCCACCAGCAGGGGGACAGGGGTCAATCAGCCCCAGCATTTT.

The rearrangement joins TRBV23-1 to TRBJ1-2, with TRBD1 identical over 9 bases. TRBV23-1 is treated as an ORF (open reading frame) with a function not yet certain. V was clipped by 3 bases and J by 9 bases; unmatched bases: 17. CDR3 length: 17 amino acids. CDR3 nucleotides: TGCGCCAGCAGTCAGCACCGGGACAGGGACCCGCTCACTCGCTACACCTTC. It encodes CASSQHRDRDPLTRYTF.

This clone has only one observation. The chain uses TRBV10-2 and TRBJ2-2; TRBD1 is a possible D gene (6 bases). CDR1 is WSHSY, CDR2 SAAADI, per germline. CDR3 length equals 14 residues. The ends were cut back, 4 bases at V and 2 bases at J, with 8 bases in the middle. This chain's CDR3 is CASSAGTNTGELFF. In DNA, the CDR3 is TGCGCCAGCAGTGCCGGGACAAACACCGGGGAGCTGTTTTTT.

The chain links TRBV2 to TRBJ1-5; weak D call: TRBD1 (6 bases). CDR1 is SNHLY and CDR2 is FYNNEI in the germline V gene. This CDR3 has 14 amino acids. Trimming pared 0 bases from V and 11 bases from J, leaving 14 bases between. Written as DNA, the CDR3 is TGTGCCAGCAGTGAAGCCCGGACAGTTACTTCCCAGCATTTT. Protein: CASSEARTVTSQHF.

This chain links TRBV4-3 with TRBJ1-2; 7 nucleotides align to TRBD1. The CDR3 contains 15 residues. Trimming at V came to 3 bases and at J to 6 bases, leaving 10 bases not matched to a gene. CDR1 and CDR2 (germline): LGHNA, YSLEER. CDR3 sequence reads: CASSQGRRGSDGYTF. CDR3 bases: TGCGCCAGCAGCCAGGGCCGCAGGGGGTCGGATGGCTACACCTTC.

This chain links TRBV28 with TRBJ2-1; tentatively, D is TRBD1 (5 bases). V shed 7 bases and J shed 6 bases, with 16 bases lying between them. CDR1 is MDHEN and CDR2 is SYDVKM in the germline V gene. The CDR3 sequence is 14 residues long. For the CDR3, the DNA is TGTGCCAGCAATGACAGATTCGTCTCCAATGAGCAGTTCTTC. Translation gives CASNDRFVSNEQFF.

This clone occurred a few times. J is TRBJ2-4 and V is TRBV5-4; TRBD1 aligns across 7 bases. CDR1 and CDR2 from the germline V gene are SGHNT and YYREEE (reference sequence). The CDR3 covers 15 residues. Trimming took 4 bases from V and 5 from J; bases not matched to a gene: 9. The CDR3 sequence is CASSPSTGNQNIQYF. In DNA, the CDR3 is TGTGCCAGCAGCCCCTCGACAGGGAACCAAAACATTCAGTACTTC.

Only a few counts were recorded for this clone. The chain recombines TRBV5-4 with TRBJ2-1, with 10 nucleotides matching TRBD2. This CDR3 contains 17 residues. CDR1 SGHNT and CDR2 YYREEE come from the germline V gene (reference sequence). Trimming removed 0 bases from V and 1 base from J; junction bases left unmatched: 4. CDR3 nucleotide sequence: TGTGCCAGCAGCTTGGGGACTAGCGGAAAGTCCTACAATGAGCAGTTCTTC. As protein: CASSLGTSGKSYNEQFF. The full variable domain, its missing parts supplied by reference TRBV5-4 and TRBJ2-1, is ETGVTQSPTHLIKTRGQQVTLRCSSQSGHNTVSWYQQALGQGPQFIFQYYREEENGRGNFPPRFSGLQFPNYSSELNVNALELDDSALYLCASSLGTSGKSYNEQFFGPGTRLTVL.

The DNA of the CDR3 is TGTGCCAGCAGCTTACACGGGTCTGGAGGGTCGGGGGGTCCGCGTACGCAGTATTTT. Protein: CASSLHGSGGSGGPRTQYF. The J gene is TRBJ2-3, the V gene TRBV7-2, with 7 bases lining up with TRBD2. The V gene's germline CDR1 is SGHTA and CDR2 FQGNSA. The CDR3 runs 19 residues. V lost 2 bases, J lost 8 bases, and 22 bases stayed unmatched.

The chain recombines TRBV11-2 with TRBJ2-3; 15 bases agree with TRBD2. This CDR3 contains 18 residues. J was trimmed by 4 bases and V by 5 bases; bases with no gene match: 10. Germline values: CDR1 SGHAT, CDR2 FQNNGV. CDR3 coding DNA: TGTGCCAGCAGCCCGCGGTGGACTAGCGGGAGGGTATCAGATACGCAGTATTTT. The encoded protein is CASSPRWTSGRVSDTQYF.

The chain recombines TRBV28 with TRBJ2-5; 7 positions agree with TRBD2. This CDR3 is built from 14 residues. Germline trimming cut 8 bases from V and 4 bases from J; bases unmatched to any gene: 10. CDR1 and CDR2 (germline): MDHEN, SYDVKM. The chain's CDR3 is CASLTRESGETQYF. For the CDR3, the DNA is TGTGCCAGCCTTACGCGGGAGAGTGGAGAGACCCAGTACTTC.

V gene TRBV4-3 combines with J gene TRBJ2-1; 9 bases agree with TRBD1. The germline V gene encodes CDR1 LGHNA and CDR2 YSLEER. CDR3 length: 15 residues. J was trimmed by 8 bases and V by 4 bases; bases with no gene match: 9. CDR3 amino acids: CASSLRDRVNDEQFF. In DNA form, the CDR3 reads TGCGCCAGCAGCCTCCGGGACAGGGTCAACGATGAGCAGTTCTTC.

The chain uses TRBV30 and TRBJ1-4; no definite D call. Trimming took 2 bases from V and 7 from J, leaving 23 bases between them. The CDR3 consists of 17 residues. CDR1 and CDR2 (germline): GTSNPN, SVGIG (reference sequence). This CDR3 reads CAWSLGQPNYQGEKLFF. CDR3 DNA: TGTGCCTGGAGTCTTGGCCAGCCCAACTACCAAGGTGAAAAACTGTTTTTT.

This clone was observed a few times. The chain combines TRBV11-2 with TRBJ2-3; TRBD2 matches at 13 bases. Germline values: CDR1 SGHAT, CDR2 FQNNGV. The V gene end was trimmed by 3 bases and the J gene end by 3 bases; junction bases not matched to a gene: 3. The CDR3 has 16 amino acids. CDR3 DNA sequence: TGTGCCAGCAGCTTCCCGGGACTAGCGGGAACAGATACGCAGTATTTT. Protein product: CASSFPGLAGTDTQYF.

This clone occurred once. This chain links TRBV29-1 with TRBJ1-2; D is ambiguous. V was clipped by 6 bases and J by 5 bases, with 10 bases between them. The CDR3 extends over 11 amino acids. The V gene's germline CDR1 is SQVTM and CDR2 ANQGSEA. The CDR3 protein is CSVRGIYGYTF. CDR3 nucleotides: TGCAGCGTAAGAGGAATTTATGGCTACACCTTC.

The V gene is TRBV27, the J gene TRBJ1-4; D ambiguous. V lost 5 bases and J 0 bases, leaving 10 bases between the germline ends. The length of the CDR3 is 15 residues. Germline lookup yields CDR1 MNHEY and CDR2 SMNVEV (reference sequence). CDR3 DNA sequence: TGTGCCAGCAGTCTCTCCGGGACAACTAATGAAAAACTGTTTTTT. This sequence encodes CASSLSGTTNEKLFF.

This clone was seen a handful of times. The rearrangement joins TRBV19 to TRBJ2-5, with TRBD2 matching 11 bases. This CDR3 spans 16 amino acids. Germline V lookup: CDR1 LNHDA, CDR2 SQIVND (reference sequence). V was clipped by 3 bases and J by 2 bases; unmatched bases: 5. The CDR3 here is CASSIGRTSGQETQYF. The CDR3 nucleotides are TGTGCCAGTAGTATCGGAAGGACTAGCGGGCAAGAGACCCAGTACTTC.